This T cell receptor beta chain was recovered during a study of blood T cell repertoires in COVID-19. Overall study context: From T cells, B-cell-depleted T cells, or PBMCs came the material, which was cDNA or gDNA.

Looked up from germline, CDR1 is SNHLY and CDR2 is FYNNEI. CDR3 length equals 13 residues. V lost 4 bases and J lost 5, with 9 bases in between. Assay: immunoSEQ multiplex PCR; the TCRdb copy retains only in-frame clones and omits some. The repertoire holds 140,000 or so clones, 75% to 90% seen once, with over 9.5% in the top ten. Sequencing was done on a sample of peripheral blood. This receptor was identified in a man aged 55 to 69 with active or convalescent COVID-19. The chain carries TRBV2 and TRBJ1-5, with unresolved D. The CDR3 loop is CASSAGMDQPQHF. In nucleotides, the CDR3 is TGTGCCAGCAGTGCAGGTATGGATCAGCCCCAGCATTTT.